Sequencing of this T cell receptor beta chain was carried out in a study of regulatory T cells in long-lasting Graves disease. Overall study results and limits: Whereas 900 to 1,000 public clonotypes were shared by new patients, persistent patients shared more, at 2,500 to 3,000.

Libraries of TCR beta came from iRepertoire HTBI primers plus Arm-PCR of CDR3 regions. TCRdb called the multiplex PCR reads again in MiXCR, with one record for every CDR3 protein. The sample lists hundreds of thousands of distinct CDR3 sequences, about 18% occurring once. Deletions cut 1 base from V and 3 bases from J, with 10 bases between. The CDR3 runs 15 residues. Germline values: CDR1 LGHNT, CDR2 FRNRAP. This clonotype came up a few times. The antigen is undetermined. Stated time point: persistent/refractory GD, antithyroid drugs over 5 years with positive TRAb. Extracted PBMC RNA gave rise to the TCR library. Approximately 9.9-milliliter peripheral blood samples went into EDTA tubes.

The chain joins TRBV12-5 to TRBJ1-5; D not resolved. Source: peripheral blood mononuclear cells (PBMCs), taken when the disease was refractory, from a patient treated with antithyroid drugs. The clonotype comes from a female donor with Graves disease. This CDR3 reads CASGLGHLDNQPQHF. DNA of the CDR3: TGTGCTAGTGGTTTGGGACACTTGGACAATCAGCCCCAGCATTTT.